This T cell receptor (beta chain) was recorded in a study of CD8 T cells in Susac syndrome. CDR3 length equals 16 residues. The ends lost 7 bases at V and 7 bases at J; junction bases unmatched: 12. RNA amounts of roughly 0.5 to 1 ug underwent reverse transcription with random hexamers. TCRdb used MiXCR to reprocess the immunoSEQ multiplex PCR reads, holding one entry per CDR3 protein. Of some 94,000 distinct CDR3 sequences listed, just under 95% are singletons. The sequence came from a human donor with Susac syndrome. The genes are TRBV12-3 or TRBV12-4 and TRBJ2-2; 10 positions agree with TRBD1. The sample comprised CD4+ T cells from PBMCs. The CDR3 DNA reads TGTGCCAGCACCCTCGGACAGGGGGATGCCGGCGGGGAGCTGTTTTTT. The encoded protein is CASTLGQGDAGGELFF.